This T cell receptor beta chain was captured by sequencing in a study of blood T cells in healthy people across ages. Study-wide background: There was about one barcoded beta molecule captured by template switching per two T cells.

For the second PCR, which ran for roughly 6 to 12 cycles, a sample-barcoded 5' primer and a J-beta primer mix were used. Each sample provided no less than 3 million CDR3-containing paired-end reads. TCRdb recomputed calls from the 5' RACE reads with MiXCR, one row per CDR3 protein. The table has under 2,000,000 distinct CDR3 sequences, around half seen once. This CDR3 region has 15 residues. Trimming removed 0 bases from V and 2 bases from J; junction bases left unmatched: 3. Germline V gene lookup returns CDR1 KGHDR and CDR2 SFDVKD. The sequenced material came from blood. V is TRBV24-1 and J is TRBJ2-7; 7 nucleotides align to TRBD1. The TCR comes from a woman aged 40 to 55 in good health. The CDR3 coding sequence is TGTGCCACCAGTGATTTGCCCGGACAGGCCTACGAGCAGTACTTC. Protein sequence: CATSDLPGQAYEQYF.